The 8 T cell receptor beta chains below come from one sample, sequenced in a study of blood T cells in healthy people across ages. A sample-barcoded 5' primer and a J-beta primer mix were used in a second PCR of roughly 7 to 11 cycles. TCRdb analysed the 5' RACE reads with MiXCR anew, one entry per CDR3 protein. Among 800,000 to 950,000 distinct CDR3 sequences listed, roughly 50% were seen once. Sequenced sample: blood. The receptors here all came from a man younger than 40 in good health.

The chain employs TRBV7-2 and TRBJ2-3, with TRBD1 identical over 9 bases. In germline, CDR1 is SGHTA, CDR2 FQGNSA. The CDR3 sequence is 14 residues long. The V gene end was trimmed by 5 bases and the J gene end by 5 bases; junction bases not matched to a gene: 5. CDR3: CASSPTGGRDTQYF. The CDR3 DNA reads as TGTGCCAGCAGCCCTACAGGGGGCCGAGATACGCAGTATTTT.

This rearrangement joins TRBV29-1 to TRBJ1-3; no firm D call. The CDR3 loop spans 12 amino acids. CDR1 and CDR2 (germline): SQVTM, ANQGSEA. V was trimmed by 4 bases and J by 4 bases, leaving 8 bases between them. The CDR3 reads CSVGSDGNTIYF. The CDR3 DNA reads as TGCAGCGTTGGGTCCGACGGAAACACCATATATTTT.

This clonotype has at least ten counts. The V and J genes are TRBV7-2 and TRBJ2-1; D gene unclear. CDR3 size: 14 residues. Germline V gene lookup returns CDR1 SGHTA and CDR2 FQGNSA. V lost 3 bases and J lost 1, with 7 bases in between. The CDR3 region is CASSFRHSYNEQFF. CDR3 DNA: TGTGCCAGCAGCTTCCGGCATTCCTACAATGAGCAGTTCTTC.

In its sample, this clonotype was seen a few times. V usage is TRBV20-1 and J usage is TRBJ2-5, with TRBD1 matching over 7 bases. Germline V gene sequence: CDR1 DFQATT, CDR2 SNEGSKA (reference sequence). The CDR3 loop spans 17 amino acids. V lost 2 bases and J lost 2; bases outside the gene matches: 14. The CDR3 nucleotides read TGCAGTGCTAGAACAGGGGCGCAGATTTGGAATCAAGAGACCCAGTACTTC. Residues: CSARTGAQIWNQETQYF.

The chain uses TRBV18 and TRBJ1-1; D gene unclear. Germline V lookup: CDR1 KGHSH, CDR2 LQKENI. Trimming shortened V by 5 bases and J by 8 bases, and 18 bases separated the two germline ends. The CDR3 is 14 residues long. The CDR3 sequence is CASSIPGPSPEAFF. In DNA form, the CDR3 reads TGTGCCAGCTCAATTCCCGGGCCATCGCCCGAAGCTTTCTTT.

The chain recombines TRBV29-1 with TRBJ2-5, with 11 nucleotides matching TRBD1. Germline CDR1 reads SQVTM; CDR2 reads ANQGSEA. The CDR3 has 14 amino acids. V lost 4 bases to trimming and J lost 2 bases; unmatched junction nucleotides: 3. This chain's CDR3 is CSVAGQGVQETQYF. In DNA, the CDR3 is TGCAGCGTTGCGGGACAGGGGGTTCAAGAGACCCAGTACTTC.

The chain links TRBV7-2 to TRBJ2-5; D gene uncertain. CDR1 SGHTA and CDR2 FQGNSA come from the germline V gene. The CDR3 spans 15 residues. Deletions cut 0 bases from V and 5 bases from J, with 13 bases between. The CDR3 DNA reads as TGTGCCAGCAGCTTAGCCTGGTCCGGGCTGGAGACCCAGTACTTC. Its protein is CASSLAWSGLETQYF.

This clonotype was observed a few times. The J gene is TRBJ2-7, the V gene TRBV12-3 or TRBV12-4, with TRBD1 identical over 7 bases. J was trimmed by 1 base and V by 5 bases; bases with no gene match: 8. The CDR3 is made up of 15 amino acids. The CDR3 here is CASSRQGEGSYEQYF. The CDR3, as DNA: TGTGCCAGCAGTCGACAGGGAGAAGGGTCCTACGAGCAGTACTTC.